These T cell receptor beta chains were read from a single sample in a study of regulatory T cells in long-lasting Graves disease. TCRdb reprocessed the multiplex PCR reads via MiXCR and lists one record per CDR3 protein. The data hold a few hundred thousand distinct CDR3 sequences, with roughly 23% observed a single time. The sample consisted of peripheral blood mononuclear cells (PBMCs), taken when the disease was refractory, from a patient treated with antithyroid drugs. The receptors come from a female donor with Graves disease. The CDR3 runs from the conserved cysteine through the conserved F or W. D genes are given only for firm matches. Size is stated for part of the rows, as once, few or many counts, or as a class when the clone is expanded.

CDR3 protein | CDR3 DNA | V gene | clone size | J gene | D gene
CASSLNRGYYGYTF | TGTGCCAGCAGCCTCAACAGGGGGTATTATGGCTACACCTTC | TRBV14 | many | TRBJ1-2 | TRBD1
CASSLEDTGELFF | TGTGCCAGCAGCTTGGAGGACACCGGGGAGCTGTTTTTT | TRBV5-5 | many | TRBJ2-2 | NA
CASSNPGKAFF | TGTGCCAGTAGCAATCCCGGGAAGGCTTTCTTT | TRBV19 | NA | TRBJ1-1 | NA
CASTQGSGSYQETQYF | TGTGCCAGCACTCAGGGTAGCGGGAGTTATCAAGAGACCCAGTACTTC | TRBV28 | many | TRBJ2-5 | TRBD2
CASSFYSHEAFF | TGTGCCAGCAGTTTTTACAGTCATGAAGCTTTCTTT | TRBV28 | NA | TRBJ1-1 | NA
CSARETSGNYEQYF | TGCAGTGCACGAGAGACTAGCGGGAACTACGAGCAGTACTTC | TRBV20-1 | few | TRBJ2-7 | TRBD2
CASSLRQHANYGYTF | TGTGCCAGCAGCCTCCGGCAGCATGCTAACTATGGCTACACCTTC | TRBV13 | NA | TRBJ1-2 | NA
CASSTPGRKTYEQYF | TGTGCCAGTAGTACTCCGGGACGGAAGACCTACGAGCAGTACTTC | TRBV19 | few | TRBJ2-7 | NA
CASRLSGGGFGTEAFF | TGCGCCAGCAGGCTAAGCGGCGGAGGTTTTGGCACTGAAGCTTTCTTT | TRBV4-1 | NA | TRBJ1-1 | NA
CASSYALAAGANVLTF | TGTGCCAGCAGTTACGCCCTCGCAGCTGGGGCCAACGTCCTGACTTTC | TRBV6-5 | many | TRBJ2-6 | NA
CASSLAPSIEGLRHF | TGTGCCAGCAGCTTAGCGCCCTCTATCGAAGGACTGCGACACTTC | TRBV7-9 | few | TRBJ2-7 | NA
CASSASGIGNTEAFF | TGTGCCAGCAGTGCTTCAGGGATTGGGAACACTGAAGCTTTCTTT | TRBV12-3/TRBV12-4 | many | TRBJ1-1 | NA
CSVGARNRTEAFF | TGCAGCGTTGGAGCGCGGAACAGGACTGAAGCTTTCTTT | TRBV29-1 | NA | TRBJ1-1 | NA
CASSRGRENTIYF | TGTGCCAGCAGCAGGGGGCGGGAAAACACCATATATTTT | TRBV25-1 | NA | TRBJ1-3 | TRBD1
CASSLASGMNTEAFF | TGTGCCAGCAGCTTAGCCTCCGGAATGAACACTGAAGCTTTCTTT | TRBV7-2 | many | TRBJ1-1 | NA
CASSHGLPDYNEQFF | TGTGCCAGCAGCCACGGGCTACCAGACTACAATGAGCAGTTCTTC | TRBV7-8 | NA | TRBJ2-1 | NA
CSPWRRSFGNTIYF | TGCAGCCCATGGCGTAGGAGCTTTGGAAACACCATATATTTT | TRBV29-1 | NA | TRBJ1-3 | NA
CASSQTSPYNEQFF | TGTGCCAGCAGCCAGACTAGCCCCTACAATGAGCAGTTCTTC | TRBV12-3/TRBV12-4 | NA | TRBJ2-1 | TRBD2
CASRGAVGGWDGNIQYF | TGTGCCAGCCGGGGCGCCGTTGGGGGGTGGGACGGGAACATTCAGTACTTC | TRBV27 | NA | TRBJ2-4 | NA
CASSLGPVATNEKLFF | TGCGCCAGCAGCTTGGGCCCCGTTGCAACTAATGAAAAACTGTTTTTT | TRBV5-1 | many | TRBJ1-4 | NA
CSAIPVANTEAFF | TGCAGTGCTATACCAGTGGCGAACACTGAAGCTTTCTTT | TRBV20-1 | many | TRBJ1-1 | NA
CAISLRGGETQYF | TGTGCCATCAGCCTCAGGGGTGGGGAGACCCAGTACTTC | TRBV10-3 | NA | TRBJ2-5 | NA
CASSFSLAGDQPYEQYF | TGTGCCAGCAGTTTTTCGCTAGCGGGAGACCAACCCTACGAGCAGTACTTC | TRBV28 | many | TRBJ2-7 | TRBD2
CANSLPKGQTYEQYF | TGTGCCAACAGTCTCCCGAAGGGCCAAACCTACGAGCAGTACTTC | TRBV6-1 | NA | TRBJ2-7 | NA
CASSLFGQENTEAFF | TGTGCCAGCAGTTTATTTGGACAGGAAAACACTGAAGCTTTCTTT | TRBV28 | many | TRBJ1-1 | TRBD1
CASSQGLAGETQYF | TGTGCCAGCAGCCAAGGACTAGCGGGAGAGACCCAGTACTTC | TRBV12-3/TRBV12-4 | many | TRBJ2-5 | TRBD2
CASSLSLGGGYTF | TGTGCCAGCAGCCTCAGCTTAGGCGGAGGCTACACCTTC | TRBV14 | many | TRBJ1-2 | NA
CASSTLPGQGMTAFF | TGTGCCAGTAGTACCCTACCGGGACAGGGTATGACAGCTTTCTTT | TRBV19 | NA | TRBJ1-1 | TRBD1
CASSLGRKGTEAFF | TGTGCCAGCAGCTTGGGGCGTAAGGGCACTGAAGCTTTCTTT | TRBV5-6 | NA | TRBJ1-1 | NA
CASSRDGYYYEQYF | TGTGCCAGCAGCAGGGACGGCTATTACTACGAGCAGTACTTC | TRBV9 | many | TRBJ2-7 | NA
CASSTPTGLPYEQYF | TGTGCCAGTAGTACCCCGACAGGACTTCCTTACGAGCAGTACTTC | TRBV19 | few | TRBJ2-7 | NA
CASSPDRAEPQHF | TGTGCCAGCTCACCGGACCGTGCGGAGCCCCAGCATTTT | TRBV18 | NA | TRBJ1-5 | NA
CSARDLGWDTEAFF | TGCAGTGCCAGAGATCTGGGGTGGGACACTGAAGCTTTCTTT | TRBV20-1 | few | TRBJ1-1 | NA
CASRGGSYNSPLHF | TGCGCCAGCAGGGGGGGCTCCTATAATTCACCCCTCCACTTT | TRBV4-1 | NA | TRBJ1-6 | NA
CSASKGGNQPQHF | TGCAGTGCTAGTAAGGGGGGCAATCAGCCCCAGCATTTT | TRBV20-1 | NA | TRBJ1-5 | NA
CAISGTGSSYEQYF | TGTGCCATCAGTGGTACGGGAAGCTCCTACGAGCAGTACTTC | TRBV10-3 | many | TRBJ2-7 | NA
CSASPFSGTINEQFF | TGCAGTGCTAGTCCCTTTAGCGGGACCATCAATGAGCAGTTCTTC | TRBV20-1 | NA | TRBJ2-1 | TRBD2
CASSLEVSYNDQFF | TGTGCCAGCAGCTTGGAGGTGTCCTACAATGACCAGTTCTTC | TRBV13 | NA | TRBJ2-1 | NA
CSVEGRVSTDTQYF | TGCAGCGTTGAAGGGCGGGTTAGCACAGATACGCAGTATTTT | TRBV29-1 | NA | TRBJ2-3 | NA
CASSLQAAGSTDTQYF | TGTGCCAGCAGCCTACAGGCGGCGGGGAGCACAGATACGCAGTATTTT | TRBV7-3 | few | TRBJ2-3 | NA
CASSFSPGRDQNGYTF | TGTGCCAGCAGTTTTTCCCCTGGACGGGACCAAAATGGCTACACCTTC | TRBV28 | many | TRBJ1-2 | NA
CSARVASKGNTGELFF | TGCAGTGCTAGAGTGGCCTCAAAGGGGAACACCGGGGAGCTGTTTTTT | TRBV20-1 | NA | TRBJ2-2 | NA
CASRYRDRGFFSYEQYF | TGTGCCAGCAGATATCGGGACAGGGGATTCTTCTCCTACGAGCAGTACTTC | TRBV6-2/TRBV6-3 | many | TRBJ2-7 | TRBD1
CAGSIDSGKSYNEQFF | TGTGCCGGCAGTATCGACAGCGGGAAGTCCTACAATGAGCAGTTCTTC | TRBV27 | NA | TRBJ2-1 | TRBD2
CASSPLGGDYEQYF | TGTGCCAGCAGCCCCTTAGGGGGCGATTACGAGCAGTACTTC | TRBV7-9 | NA | TRBJ2-7 | TRBD1
CASSEEQKSEANYGYTF | TGTGCCAGCAGTGAGGAACAGAAATCCGAAGCTAACTATGGCTACACCTTC | TRBV7-3 | many | TRBJ1-2 | NA
CSARVSGRADTQYF | TGCAGTGCTAGAGTGAGCGGGAGAGCAGATACGCAGTATTTT | TRBV20-1 | NA | TRBJ2-3 | TRBD2
CASSQGGGFEQYF | TGCGCCAGCAGCCAGGGAGGGGGCTTCGAGCAGTACTTC | TRBV4-1 | NA | TRBJ2-7 | NA
CASRPSTRNEKLFF | TGTGCCAGCAGACCTTCAACACGAAATGAAAAACTGTTTTTT | TRBV5-8 | NA | TRBJ1-4 | NA
CAISTGDLNTEAFF | TGTGCCATCAGTACAGGGGATTTGAACACTGAAGCTTTCTTT | TRBV10-3 | NA | TRBJ1-1 | TRBD1
CASSLRTRPNEKLFF | TGTGCCAGTAGCCTACGGACCAGACCGAATGAAAAACTGTTTTTT | TRBV19 | NA | TRBJ1-4 | NA
CAISDTGGTYVQYF | TGTGCCATCAGTGATACAGGAGGAACCTACGTGCAGTACTTC | TRBV10-3 | NA | TRBJ2-7 | NA
CASTVGLAGVDTQYF | TGTGCCAGCACCGTTGGACTAGCGGGAGTAGATACGCAGTATTTT | TRBV2 | NA | TRBJ2-3 | TRBD2